A selection of T cell receptor beta chains follows, all from one sample in a study of T cells after posttransplantation cyclophosphamide. Clones were sequenced by immunoSEQ multiplex PCR, and TCRdb holds only the in-frame ones, with some missing. The sample yields approximately 35,000 clones, without any singletons. Sequenced input: PBMCs. The receptors originated from a girl between 5 and 17 years old in good health, CMV-negative, and a related stem cell transplant donor. CDR3s include the opening cysteine and the closing phenylalanine or tryptophan. Each record gives: J gene, V gene, CDR3 protein.

J gene: TRBJ1-2
V gene: TRBV14
CDR3 protein: CASSSTEFYGYTF

J gene: TRBJ1-1
V gene: TRBV4-2
CDR3 protein: CASSQPESYYTEAFF

J gene: TRBJ2-7
V gene: TRBV4-1
CDR3 protein: CASSQEKLAVGEQYF

J gene: TRBJ2-7
V gene: TRBV5-4
CDR3 protein: CASSLQTQGLYEQYF

J gene: TRBJ1-1
V gene: TRBV28
CDR3 protein: CASSLRPGEAFF

J gene: TRBJ2-1
V gene: TRBV4-1
CDR3 protein: CASTSGTGGLAYNEQFF

J gene: TRBJ1-1
V gene: TRBV7-9
CDR3 protein: CASSVGQVNTEAFF

J gene: TRBJ2-7
V gene: TRBV13
CDR3 protein: CASSLGGRMYEQYF

J gene: TRBJ2-7
V gene: TRBV5-4
CDR3 protein: CASSDRGREQYF

J gene: TRBJ1-1
V gene: TRBV5-1
CDR3 protein: CASSLGGGARMNTEAFF

J gene: TRBJ2-7
V gene: TRBV5-4
CDR3 protein: CASSPGQRAYEQYF